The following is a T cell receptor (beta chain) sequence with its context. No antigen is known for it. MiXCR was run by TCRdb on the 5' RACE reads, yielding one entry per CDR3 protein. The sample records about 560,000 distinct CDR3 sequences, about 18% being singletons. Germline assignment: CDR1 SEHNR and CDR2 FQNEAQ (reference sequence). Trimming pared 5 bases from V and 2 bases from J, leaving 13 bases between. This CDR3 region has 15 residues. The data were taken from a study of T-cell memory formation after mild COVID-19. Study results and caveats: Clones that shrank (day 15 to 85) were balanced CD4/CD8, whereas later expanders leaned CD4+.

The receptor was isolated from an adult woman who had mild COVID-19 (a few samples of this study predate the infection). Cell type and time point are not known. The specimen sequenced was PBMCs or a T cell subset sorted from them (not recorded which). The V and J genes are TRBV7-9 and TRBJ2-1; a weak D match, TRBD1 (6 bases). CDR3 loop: CASSPTGLAYNEQFF. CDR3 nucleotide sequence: TGTGCCAGCAGCCCCACAGGGTTGGCCTACAATGAGCAGTTCTTC.